This TCR beta chain came from a study of blood T cell repertoires in COVID-19 (TCRdb year 2020). Context from the whole study: Samples covering the acute and convalescent phases of COVID-19 were provided by collaborators in the United States, Italy and Spain. The repertoires were released in a freely available public database intended as a resource for research on the immune response to SARS-CoV-2. Nearly every sample came with metadata listing a de-identified subject ID, COVID-19 status, age in years and sex. Where available, HLA class I and class II types were obtained from metadata supplied by the sample provider rather than from assay-based typing. Deeply sampled blood TCRbeta repertoires from subjects exposed to, actively infected with, or recovered from COVID-19 were included in the dataset. The material from the prospective study consisted of cDNA or gDNA derived from T cells, B-cell-depleted T cells, or PBMCs. Samples came from the ongoing ImmuneRACE study (first 160 participants) plus 1,254 subjects from 6 global collaborators. What the authors observed across the whole study: The quantity of clinical and demographic metadata differed by source and by participant and was supplied without curation.

TCRbeta CDR3 regions were amplified from genomic DNA using the immunoSEQ Assay, a bias-controlled multiplex PCR. The paper's processing steps were these. Nucleated cell counts per sample were estimated from amplification of reference gene primers within the assay. To quantify the absolute abundance of each unique TCRbeta CDR3 rearrangement, sequence reads were collapsed and filtered. For each sample, productive Simpson clonality was calculated as the square root of Simpson's diversity index over productive rearrangements. Imported from immuneACCESS, the table was reduced by TCRdb to in-frame sequences with V and J called. These copies leave out some clones; in studies compared against another copy, an unresolved V gene accounts for under half, and the cause of the remainder is not known. V and J calls and clone size are given by that table; D and trimming were obtained from the DNA. Present in this sample are 330,000 or so clones, 92% of which were seen just once. The ten biggest clones cover around 20% of the sample.

Enrolling through a virtual design, the prospective study's participants ranged in age from roughly 18 to 89 years and lived across roughly 23 United States geographic areas. Cohort assignment in the prospective study relied on participant-reported clinical history from a screening survey and a study questionnaire. For ImmuneRACE Cohort 3, a participant was defined as recovered based on two consecutive negative NP/OP PCR tests, clearance by a healthcare professional, or resolution of symptoms. In the prospective study, mobile phlebotomists collected whole blood, serum and a nasopharyngeal or oropharyngeal swab from each participant. Prospective study participants could optionally give additional blood draws and questionnaires over an approximately two-month period. Blood samples from the prospective study were shipped frozen or at room temperature prior to DNA extraction. This clone was counted a single time. The antigen this receptor binds is unknown. The record has no base qualities; no much larger clone is one base away.

CDR1 SEHNR and CDR2 FQNEAQ are derived from the germline V gene (reference sequence). The CDR3 spans 13 residues, from the cysteine through the phenylalanine. CDR3 DNA is the only sequence kept; it has 39 bases, read in frame from the first base. Here V drops 10 bases and J drops 7 bases, and the junction holds 10 bases not matched to any gene. This TCR came from a woman aged 25 to 45 who had recovered from COVID-19. Sequenced sample: PBMCs or T cells enriched from blood (not recorded which). The rearrangement combines TRBV7-9 with TRBJ2-7, and TRBD1 aligns with 10 junction nucleotides. The DNA reads TGTGCCACCCAATCGACAGGGGGCCAGGAGCAGTACTTC. This sequence encodes CATQSTGGQEQYF. Reference TRBV7-9 and TRBJ2-7 genes cover what lies past the CDR3, so the full variable domain is DTGVSQNPRHKITKRGQNVTFRCDPISEHNRLYWYRQTLGQGPEFLTYFQNEAQLEKSRLLSDRFSAERPKGSFSTLEIQRTEQGDSAMYLCATQSTGGQEQYFGPGTRLTVT.